What follows describes a single T cell receptor beta chain. The antigen remains undetermined. This record belongs to a study of blood T cells in healthy people across ages. A sample-barcoded 5' primer and a J-beta primer mix were used in a second PCR of roughly 6 to 11 cycles. TCRdb called the 5' RACE reads again in MiXCR, with one record for every CDR3 protein. The data hold about 600,000 distinct CDR3 sequences, with less than 60% observed a single time. This CDR3 has 15 residues. V lost 4 bases, J lost 2 bases, and 10 bases stayed unmatched. Germline assignment: CDR1 DFQATT and CDR2 SNEGSKA (reference sequence). Study-wide points: Underestimates were what the diversity estimates from one million T cells were considered to be.

Sequencing was carried out using blood. The chain is built from TRBV20-1 and TRBJ1-1; 7 nucleotides match TRBD1. The receptor's source is a man older than 75 in good health. The CDR3 bases are TGCAGTGCTACACGAGGGGGGACAGTAAACACTGAAGCTTTCTTT. Translating gives CSATRGGTVNTEAFF.